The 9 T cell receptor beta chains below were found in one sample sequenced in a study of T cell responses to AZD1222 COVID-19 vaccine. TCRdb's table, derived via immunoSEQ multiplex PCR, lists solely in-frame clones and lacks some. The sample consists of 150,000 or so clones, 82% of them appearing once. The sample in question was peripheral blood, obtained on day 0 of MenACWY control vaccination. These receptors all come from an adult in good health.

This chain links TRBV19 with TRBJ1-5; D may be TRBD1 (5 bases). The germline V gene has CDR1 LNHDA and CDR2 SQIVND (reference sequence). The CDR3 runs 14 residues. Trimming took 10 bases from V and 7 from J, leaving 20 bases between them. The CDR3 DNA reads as TGTGCCACAACCGGGACCCGAACGGGGCAGCCCCAGCATTTT. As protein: CATTGTRTGQPQHF.

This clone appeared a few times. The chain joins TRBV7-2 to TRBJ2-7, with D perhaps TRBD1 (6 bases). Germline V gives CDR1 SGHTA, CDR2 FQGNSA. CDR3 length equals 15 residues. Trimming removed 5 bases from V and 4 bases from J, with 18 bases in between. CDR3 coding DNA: TGTGCCAGCAGCCAGGGGCCAGGCGTCGGGTACGAGCAGTACTTC. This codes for CASSQGPGVGYEQYF.

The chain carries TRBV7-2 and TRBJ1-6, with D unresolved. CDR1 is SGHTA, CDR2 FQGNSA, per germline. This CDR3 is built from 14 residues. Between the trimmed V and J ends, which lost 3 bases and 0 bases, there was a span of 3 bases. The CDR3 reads CASSLASYNSPLHF. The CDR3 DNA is TGTGCCAGCAGCTTGGCCTCCTATAATTCACCCCTCCACTTT.

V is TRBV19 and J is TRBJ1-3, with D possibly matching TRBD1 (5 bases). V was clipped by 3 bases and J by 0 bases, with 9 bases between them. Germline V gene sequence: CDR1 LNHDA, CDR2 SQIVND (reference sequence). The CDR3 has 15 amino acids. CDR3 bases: TGTGCCAGTAGTATCGGACAAGACTCTGGAAACACCATATATTTT. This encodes CASSIGQDSGNTIYF. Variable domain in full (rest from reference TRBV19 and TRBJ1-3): DGGITQSPKYLFRKEGQNVTLSCEQNLNHDAMYWYRQDPGQGLRLIYYSQIVNDFQKGDIAEGYSVSREKKESFPLTVTSAQKNPTAFYLCASSIGQDSGNTIYFGEGSWLTVV.

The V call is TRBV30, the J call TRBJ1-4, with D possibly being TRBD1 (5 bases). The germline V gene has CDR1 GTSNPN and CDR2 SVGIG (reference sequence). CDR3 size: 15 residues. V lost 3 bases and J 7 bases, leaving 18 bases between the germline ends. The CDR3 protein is CAWSGGSGLGEKLFF. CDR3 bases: TGTGCCTGGAGCGGGGGGTCAGGTTTAGGTGAAAAACTGTTTTTT.

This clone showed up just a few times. DNA for the CDR3: TGTGCCTGGAGTGTGACAGTCTCTGGGGCCAACGTCCTGACTTTC. Protein product: CAWSVTVSGANVLTF. The chain is built from TRBV30 and TRBJ2-6; D is possibly TRBD1 (5 bases). The CDR3 extends over 15 amino acids. Trimming stripped 0 bases from V and 0 bases from J, with 6 bases between. Germline CDR1 GTSNPN, CDR2 SVGIG (reference sequence).

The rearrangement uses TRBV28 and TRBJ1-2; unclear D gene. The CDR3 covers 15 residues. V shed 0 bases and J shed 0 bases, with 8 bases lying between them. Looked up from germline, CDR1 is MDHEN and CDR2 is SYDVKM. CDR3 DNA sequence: TGTGCCAGCAGTTTATGGGGTTCGGCTAACTATGGCTACACCTTC. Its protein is CASSLWGSANYGYTF.

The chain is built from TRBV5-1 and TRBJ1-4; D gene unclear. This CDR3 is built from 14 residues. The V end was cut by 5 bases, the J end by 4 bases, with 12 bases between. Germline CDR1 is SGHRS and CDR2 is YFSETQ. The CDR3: CASRPGSGNEKLFF. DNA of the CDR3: TGCGCCAGCAGACCTGGTTCGGGTAATGAAAAACTGTTTTTT.

The CDR3 nucleotides read TGTGCCAGCAGCCAAGGACCTCCGGGGGGGGAGACCCAGTACTTC. This translates into CASSQGPPGGETQYF. The chain carries TRBV3-1 (or the pseudogene TRBV3-2) and TRBJ2-5; 8 bases line up with TRBD2. Trimming cost V 1 base and J 5 bases; bases outside gene matches: 6. The CDR3 contains 15 residues. CDR1 and CDR2 from the germline V gene are LGHDT and YNNKEL (reference sequence).